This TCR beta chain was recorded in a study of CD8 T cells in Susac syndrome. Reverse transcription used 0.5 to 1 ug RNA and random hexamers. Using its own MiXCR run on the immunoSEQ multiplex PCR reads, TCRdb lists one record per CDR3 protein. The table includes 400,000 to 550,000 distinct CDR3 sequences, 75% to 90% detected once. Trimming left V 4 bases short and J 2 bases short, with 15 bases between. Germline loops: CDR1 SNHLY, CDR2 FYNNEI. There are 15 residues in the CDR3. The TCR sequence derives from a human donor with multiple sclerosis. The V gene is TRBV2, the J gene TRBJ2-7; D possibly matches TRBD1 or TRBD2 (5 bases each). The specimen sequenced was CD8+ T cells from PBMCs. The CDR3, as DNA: TGTGCCAGCAGTGGTTCCGGGACCCCTCCCTACGAGCAGTACTTC. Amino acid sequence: CASSGSGTPPYEQYF.